These T cell receptor beta chains were read from a single sample in a study of type 1 regulatory T cells. From the reads, TCRdb called clonotypes with MiXCR, one entry per CDR3 protein. The sample contains about 71,000 distinct CDR3 sequences, roughly 20% of which appear only once. These receptors lack a known antigen. What was sequenced was cultured type 1 regulatory T (Tr1) cells, either the whole culture or a sorted fraction (not recorded which). The receptors shown here come from a human donor in good health. CDR3s include the opening cysteine and the closing phenylalanine or tryptophan. A D gene is named only where the DNA matches it firmly. Rows give clone size only sometimes, using once, few, many, or a class for an expanded clone.

j_call d_call v_call clone_size cdr3_aa cdr3_nt
TRBJ1-1 . TRBV24-1 few CATRGRGTEAFF TGTGCCACCAGAGGACGAGGCACTGAAGCTTTCTTT
TRBJ2-6 . TRBV12-3/TRBV12-4 many CASSLALGAGANVLTF TGTGCCAGCAGTTTAGCGCTAGGGGCTGGGGCCAACGTCCTGACTTTC
TRBJ2-3 TRBD2 TRBV20-1 few CSAKPGLATDTQYF TGCAGTGCAAAGCCGGGACTAGCCACAGATACGCAGTATTTT
TRBJ1-5 TRBD1 TRBV6-5 . CASSSKGAHQPQHF TGTGCCAGCAGTTCTAAGGGGGCTCATCAGCCCCAGCATTTT
TRBJ2-7 . TRBV6-5 . CASSYSGLSEQCF TGTGCCAGCAGTTACTCCGGACTATCCGAGCAGTGCTTC
TRBJ2-1 . TRBV27 few CASSSREVVYNEQFF TGTGCCAGCAGTTCGAGGGAGGTGGTTTACAATGAGCAGTTCTTC
TRBJ2-3 . TRBV6-2/TRBV6-3 few CASTGQNTDTQYF TGTGCCAGCACCGGACAGAACACAGATACGCAGTATTTT
TRBJ2-1 TRBD2 TRBV15 . CATGLGARKSYNEQFF TGTGCCACAGGACTAGGAGCCCGAAAATCCTACAATGAGCAGTTCTTC
TRBJ2-3 . TRBV6-1 . CASSEGLVPTQYF TGTGCCAGCAGTGAAGGACTAGTTCCTACGCAGTATTTT
TRBJ2-7 . TRBV10-3 . CAIRETYEQYF TGTGCCATCAGAGAAACCTACGAGCAGTACTTC
TRBJ2-4 TRBD2 TRBV7-2 . CASSPRTSGLKNIQYF TGTGCCAGCAGCCCTCGGACTAGCGGGCTCAAAAACATTCAGTACTTC
TRBJ2-2 TRBD1 TRBV20-1 . CSARGTGPGELFF TGCAGTGCTAGAGGGACAGGGCCCGGGGAGCTGTTTTTT
TRBJ2-7 . TRBV30 . CAWSLSGPYEQYF TGTGCCTGGAGTTTGAGCGGCCCCTACGAGCAGTACTTC
TRBJ1-3 TRBD1 TRBV5-5 . CASRSGTGSGNTIYF TGTGCCAGCAGGTCCGGGACAGGGTCTGGAAACACCATATATTTT
TRBJ2-2 . TRBV7-2 many CASSLNALASGELFF TGTGCCAGCAGCTTAAACGCCCTAGCATCCGGGGAGCTGTTTTTT
TRBJ1-5 . TRBV28 . CASSLPTGPNQPQHF TGTGCCAGCAGCCTCCCTACGGGTCCTAATCAGCCCCAGCATTTT
TRBJ2-3 . TRBV14 . CASSQETWDTQYF TGTGCCAGCAGCCAAGAAACGTGGGATACGCAGTATTTT
TRBJ2-1 . TRBV20-1 many CSAFYNEQFF TGCAGTGCTTTCTACAATGAGCAGTTCTTC
TRBJ1-3 . TRBV10-3 many CAISPQTVSGNTIYF TGTGCCATCAGTCCGCAGACAGTCTCTGGAAACACCATATATTTT
TRBJ1-6 . TRBV20-1 few CSARAGTDNSPLHF TGCAGTGCTCGAGCCGGGACGGATAATTCACCCCTCCACTTT
TRBJ2-7 TRBD2 TRBV28 few CASSSLSLAGSYEQYF TGTGCCAGCAGTTCCCTCTCACTAGCGGGGTCCTACGAGCAGTACTTC
TRBJ2-1 . TRBV9 few CANSVEGLGHNEQLF TGTGCCAACAGCGTAGAAGGTCTGGGTCACAATGAGCAGCTCTTC
TRBJ2-6 . TRBV7-9 . CASSLGEGSGANVLTF TGTGCCAGCAGCCTAGGCGAGGGCTCTGGGGCCAACGTCCTGACTTTC
TRBJ2-7 . TRBV10-3 few CATQDSTSSYEQYF TGTGCCACGCAAGACAGTACGTCCTCCTACGAGCAGTACTTC
TRBJ2-1 . TRBV29-1 many CSQEGFGNEQFF TGCAGCCAGGAGGGGTTCGGTAATGAGCAGTTCTTC
TRBJ2-7 TRBD1 TRBV29-1 . CSPGTVAYEQYF TGCAGCCCGGGGACAGTTGCCTACGAGCAGTACTTC
TRBJ2-1 . TRBV7-9 few CASSLGSTGASREQFF TGTGCCAGCAGCTTAGGTTCGACAGGAGCCTCCCGGGAGCAGTTCTTC
TRBJ2-5 . TRBV20-1 . CSARDTRGPSQYF TGCAGTGCTAGAGATACCCGGGGGCCGTCCCAGTACTTC
TRBJ2-1 TRBD2 TRBV20-1 few CSARPPGLAAYNEQFF TGCAGTGCTAGACCCCCGGGACTAGCGGCCTACAATGAGCAGTTCTTC
TRBJ2-1 TRBD2 TRBV7-2 few CASSFGRRLAISYNEQFF TGTGCCAGCAGCTTCGGGAGGAGGCTAGCTATATCCTACAATGAGCAGTTCTTC
TRBJ2-1 TRBD2 TRBV5-1 . CASSLGVPSLGLAAGHEQFF TGCGCCAGCAGCTTGGGCGTCCCGTCCTTGGGACTAGCCGCCGGCCATGAGCAGTTCTTC
TRBJ1-3 . TRBV7-2 . CASSLASGAGNTIYF TGTGCCAGCAGCTTAGCATCTGGGGCTGGAAACACCATATATTTT
TRBJ1-1 TRBD1 TRBV18 few CASSPPVAQGRGFYTEAFF TGTGCCAGCTCACCACCGGTCGCACAGGGGCGCGGGTTTTACACTGAAGCTTTCTTT
TRBJ2-3 . TRBV20-1 many CSAPPTAVRSTDTQYF TGCAGTGCTCCGCCTACAGCGGTTCGTAGCACAGATACGCAGTATTTT
TRBJ1-4 . TRBV20-1 many CSAKGHTNEKLFF TGCAGTGCTAAAGGACACACGAATGAAAAACTGTTTTTT
TRBJ2-7 . TRBV20-1 few CSARESYEQYF TGCAGTGCTAGAGAGAGCTACGAGCAGTACTTC
TRBJ2-3 TRBD2 TRBV5-1 . CASSLAVGLAGGTTDTQYF TGCGCCAGCAGCTTGGCTGTCGGACTAGCGGGAGGTACCACAGATACGCAGTATTTT
TRBJ2-5 . TRBV5-1 . CASSLELGETQYF TGCGCCAGCAGCTTGGAATTAGGAGAGACCCAGTACTTC
TRBJ2-5 . TRBV7-2 many CASSRDSAVGETQYF TGTGCCAGCAGCCGGGACTCAGCCGTAGGAGAGACCCAGTACTTC
TRBJ2-1 TRBD2 TRBV4-3 . CAGSLGTSGGNEQFF TGCGCCGGCAGCCTCGGGACTAGCGGGGGGAATGAGCAGTTCTTC
TRBJ2-5 . TRBV24-1 many CATSGREVQEYQETQYF TGTGCCACCAGTGGCCGCGAGGTCCAGGAGTACCAAGAGACCCAGTACTTC
TRBJ2-5 TRBD2 TRBV7-8 . CASSLAILAGGPETQYF TGTGCCAGCAGCTTAGCGATTCTAGCGGGAGGGCCGGAGACCCAGTACTTC
TRBJ2-2 . TRBV20-1 . CSADPLPGELFF TGCAGTGCTGACCCTCTTCCCGGGGAGCTGTTTTTT
TRBJ1-2 . TRBV19 many CASSGFYGYTF TGTGCCAGTAGTGGCTTCTATGGCTACACCTTC
TRBJ1-6 . TRBV12-3/TRBV12-4 . CASSLTGDSPLHF TGTGCCAGCAGTTTAACAGGAGATTCACCCCTCCACTTT
TRBJ2-7 . TRBV5-1 few CASSLAGTPPYEQYF TGCGCCAGCAGCTTGGCTGGGACCCCCCCTTACGAGCAGTACTTC
TRBJ2-1 TRBD2 TRBV7-7 . CASSIAGRHNEQFF TGTGCTAGCAGCATAGCGGGCAGACACAATGAGCAGTTCTTC
TRBJ1-1 . TRBV20-1 few CSASEGRIMNTEAFF TGCAGTGCTAGCGAGGGGCGCATTATGAACACTGAAGCTTTCTTT
TRBJ1-3 . TRBV3-1 . CASSHLQGFVHSGNTIYF TGTGCCAGCAGCCACTTACAGGGATTCGTTCACTCTGGAAACACCATATATTTT
TRBJ2-1 . TRBV28 . CASSLGLRWGNEQFF TGTGCCAGCAGTTTAGGTCTTCGGTGGGGCAATGAGCAGTTCTTC
TRBJ2-1 . TRBV14 few CASSQARGNEQFF TGTGCCAGCAGCCAAGCCCGAGGGAATGAGCAGTTCTTC